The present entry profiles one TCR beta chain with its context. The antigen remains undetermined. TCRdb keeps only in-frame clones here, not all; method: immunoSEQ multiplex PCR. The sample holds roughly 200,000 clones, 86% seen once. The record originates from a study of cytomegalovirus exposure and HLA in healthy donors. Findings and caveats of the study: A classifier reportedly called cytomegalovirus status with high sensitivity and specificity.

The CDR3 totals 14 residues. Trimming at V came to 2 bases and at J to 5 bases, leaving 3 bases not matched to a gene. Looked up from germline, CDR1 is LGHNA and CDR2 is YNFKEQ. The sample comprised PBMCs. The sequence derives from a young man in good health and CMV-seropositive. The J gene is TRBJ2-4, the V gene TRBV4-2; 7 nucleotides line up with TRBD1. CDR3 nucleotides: TGTGCCAGCAGCCAAAGACAGGGTGAAAACATTCAGTACTTC. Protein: CASSQRQGENIQYF.